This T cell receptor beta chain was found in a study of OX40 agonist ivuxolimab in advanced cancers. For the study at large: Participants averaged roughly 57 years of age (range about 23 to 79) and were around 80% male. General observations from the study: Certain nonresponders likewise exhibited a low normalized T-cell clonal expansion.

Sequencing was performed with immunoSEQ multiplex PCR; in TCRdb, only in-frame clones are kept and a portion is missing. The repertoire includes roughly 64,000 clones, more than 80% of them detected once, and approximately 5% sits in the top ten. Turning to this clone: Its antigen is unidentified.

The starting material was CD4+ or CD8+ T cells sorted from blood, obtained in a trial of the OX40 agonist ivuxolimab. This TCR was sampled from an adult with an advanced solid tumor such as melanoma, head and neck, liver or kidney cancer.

In DNA, the CDR3 is TGTGCCAGCAGGTTACAGGGGGAATACACAGATACGCAGTATTTT. Its protein product is CASRLQGEYTDTQYF. This chain uses TRBV28 with TRBJ2-3; TRBD1 matches 8 bases. V lost 6 bases to trimming and J lost 2 bases; unmatched junction nucleotides: 7. Germline V gene lookup returns CDR1 MDHEN and CDR2 SYDVKM. The CDR3 covers 15 residues.